These 10 T cell receptor beta chains were all obtained from the same sample, sequenced in a study of cytomegalovirus exposure and HLA in healthy donors. The PCR made use of 60 Vbeta and 13 Jbeta primers. Sequencing was performed with immunoSEQ multiplex PCR; in TCRdb, only in-frame clones are kept and a portion is missing. There are about 26,000 clones in the sample; 70% occur only once, and roughly 4.5% lies in the top ten. The sample comprised PBMCs. These receptors originate from a woman aged 50 to 60 in good health and CMV-seronegative.

The chain is built from TRBV28 and TRBJ1-2; possibly TRBD1 for D (5 bases). The CDR3 spans 16 residues. Trimming removed 5 bases at V and 4 bases at J, with 20 bases between. Germline assignment: CDR1 MDHEN and CDR2 SYDVKM. Written as DNA, the CDR3 is TGTGCCAGCAGTCCGGTCCGAAACAGGCTCTCCTATGGCTACACCTTC. It specifies CASSPVRNRLSYGYTF.

The chain recombines TRBV10-3 with TRBJ1-1; D might be TRBD1 (6 bases). The CDR3 spans 12 residues. Trimming took 5 bases from V and 4 from J, leaving 8 bases between them. Per the germline V gene, CDR1 is ENHRY and CDR2 is SYGVKD. The CDR3 DNA sequence: TGTGCCATCAGTACAGGGTCCACTGAAGCTTTCTTT. This gives the protein CAISTGSTEAFF.

The chain joins TRBV5-1 to TRBJ2-1, with D possibly called TRBD1 or TRBD2 (6 bases each). V shed 4 bases and J shed 4 bases, with 15 bases lying between them. Germline CDR1 is SGHRS and CDR2 is YFSETQ. The CDR3 runs 15 residues. CDR3 protein: CASSLEGVSYNEQFF. DNA of the CDR3: TGCGCCAGCAGCCTGGAGGGGGTGAGTTACAATGAGCAGTTCTTC.

The chain has TRBV18 and TRBJ1-1; D is possibly TRBD1 (6 bases). Deletions cut 0 bases from V and 5 bases from J, with 10 bases between. Germline lookup yields CDR1 KGHSH and CDR2 LQKENI. This CDR3 is built from 14 residues. CDR3 sequence reads: CASSPPRGSTEAFF. Written as DNA, the CDR3 is TGTGCCAGCTCACCACCCAGGGGTAGTACTGAAGCTTTCTTT.

This clone qualifies as medium-sized (0.01 to 0.1%). The identical CDR3 is also encoded by other nucleotide sequences in the sample. The chain uses TRBV7-6 and TRBJ2-2; perhaps TRBD2 as D (6 bases). The CDR3 loop spans 14 amino acids. The germline gives CDR1 SGHVS, CDR2 FNYEAQ. V was pared by 2 bases and J by 4 bases, with 8 bases between. The CDR3 loop reads CASSLSSATGELFF. The CDR3 region has the DNA TGTGCCAGCAGCTTATCTAGCGCCACCGGGGAGCTGTTTTTT.

The gene calls are TRBV29-1 and TRBJ1-1; D is unresolved. The CDR3 is made up of 14 amino acids. CDR1 SQVTM and CDR2 ANQGSEA come from the germline V gene. Trimming pared 1 base from V and 0 bases from J, leaving 9 bases between. The DNA of the CDR3 is TGCAGCGTTGAAGTGGGCGGGATGAACACTGAAGCTTTCTTT. The encoded protein is CSVEVGGMNTEAFF. Full variable domain (rest looked up from reference TRBV29-1 and TRBJ1-1): SAVISQKPSRDICQRGTSLTIQCQVDSQVTMMFWYRQQPGQSLTLIATANQGSEATYESGFVIDKFPISRPNLTFSTLTVSNMSPEDSSIYLCSVEVGGMNTEAFFGQGTRLTVV.

CDR3 residues: CASSPGDRPQHF. The CDR3 DNA follows: TGTGCCAGCAGTCCTGGAGACAGGCCCCAGCATTTT. The chain couples TRBV2 to TRBJ1-5; possibly TRBD1 for D (5 bases). This CDR3 is 12 amino acids long. V was clipped by 5 bases and J by 9 bases, with 11 bases between them. Germline values: CDR1 SNHLY, CDR2 FYNNEI.

The gene calls are TRBV29-1 and TRBJ2-1; TRBD2 matches at 7 bases. The CDR3 extends over 13 amino acids. CDR1 is SQVTM, CDR2 ANQGSEA, per germline. V shed 5 bases and J 6 bases; nucleotides not matched to a gene: 7. Written as DNA, the CDR3 is TGCAGCGTTTCATGGGGGAGGGTCAATGAGCAGTTCTTC. Its protein is CSVSWGRVNEQFF.

V and J are TRBV6-5 and TRBJ1-3; 7 nucleotides match TRBD1. This CDR3 has 14 residues. Germline-derived CDR1 and CDR2 are MNHEY and SVGAGI. After removal of 5 bases from V and 1 base from J, the junction contained 2 bases not matched to a gene. Here the CDR3 DNA reads TGTGCCAGCAGTACAGGGGTTTCTGGAAACACCATATATTTT. It is translated as CASSTGVSGNTIYF.

This clone has only a few counts. The gene calls are TRBV1 and TRBJ2-4; the table's D call TRBD1 went unverified against the DNA. TRBV1 is a listed pseudogene. The CDR3 is 18 amino acids. The CDR3: CTSSRQPGTGVAKNIQYF. Here the CDR3 DNA reads TGCACCAGCAGCCGCCAGCCCGGGACAGGGGTAGCCAAAAACATTCAGTACTTC.